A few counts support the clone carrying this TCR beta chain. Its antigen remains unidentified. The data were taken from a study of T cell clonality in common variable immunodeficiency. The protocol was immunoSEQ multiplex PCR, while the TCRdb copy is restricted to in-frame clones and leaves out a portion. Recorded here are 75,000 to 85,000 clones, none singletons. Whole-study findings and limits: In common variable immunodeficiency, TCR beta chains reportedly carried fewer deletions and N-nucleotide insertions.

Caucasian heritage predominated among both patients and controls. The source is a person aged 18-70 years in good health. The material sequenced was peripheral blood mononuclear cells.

The covered CDR3 bases are TGTGCCAGCTCGCGGACAGATTTGAACACTGAA. This encodes CASSRTDLNTE. In full, the CDR3 is CASSRTDLNTEAFF. The chain combines TRBV18 with TRBJ1-1, with D possibly TRBD1 on 6 matching bases. The read ends 3 residues early relative to the CDR3; the germline J gene fills the gap. CDR1 is KGHSH and CDR2 is LQKENI in the germline V gene. The CDR3 sequence is 14 residues long. Trimming took 6 bases from V and 0 from J, leaving 11 bases between them. Together with reference TRBV18 and TRBJ1-1, the CDR3 gives the full variable domain: NAGVMQNPRHLVRRRGQEARLRCSPMKGHSHVYWYRQLPEEGLKFMVYLQKENIIDESGMPKERFSAEFPKEGPSILRIQQVVRGDSAAYFCASSRTDLNTEAFFGQGTRLTVV.